The TCR beta chain described here comes from a study of control samples from healthy donors and cancer patients. Data came from immunoSEQ multiplex PCR; TCRdb stores just in-frame clones and leaves some out. Among some 30,000 clones listed, roughly 85% were seen once. This CDR3 spans 13 amino acids. V was cut by 3 bases and J by 1 base, with 7 bases left in between. The V gene's germline CDR1 is SNHLY and CDR2 FYNNEI. This sequence was found in a female donor with melanoma. The chain couples TRBV2 to TRBJ2-7; no clear D. Material: formalin-fixed, paraffin-embedded tissue. The CDR3 nucleotides read TGTGCCAGCAGTGACCTAGATTCCTACGAGCAGTACTTC. Its protein is CASSDLDSYEQYF. The whole variable domain, remainder taken from reference TRBV2 and TRBJ2-7, is EPEVTQTPSHQVTQMGQEVILRCVPISNHLYFYWYRQILGQKVEFLVSFYNNEISEKSEIFDDQFSVERPDGSNFTLKIRSTKLEDSAMYFCASSDLDSYEQYFGPGTRLTVT.